A single sample gave rise to the 18 T cell receptor beta chains below, sequenced in a study of T-cell reconstitution after alpha-beta-depleted transplantation in children (dated by TCRdb to about 2016). Reading the label with the study, this specimen's treatment or condition is: allogeneic hematopoietic cell transplantation with graft depleted of TCRalphabeta T cells and CD19 B cells. Library prep was done by PCR. Sequencer: Illumina HiSeq 2500. To normalize quantification of the TCRbeta repertoire, the TCR libraries were built with molecular barcoding that relied on unique molecular identifiers. Using fastp at Q25 and MiXCR, TCRdb reprocessed the public reads and kept productive beta chains. Each CDR3 protein gets just one entry, which takes the most common genes and DNA from the rows behind it. This sample gives around 300,000 distinct CDR3 sequences in total; approximately 10% of them show up just once. Of the sample, 23% falls within the top ten clones.

Sequences were derived from peripheral blood, sampled 180 days after TCRalphabeta/CD19-depleted stem cell transplant. The receptors originated from a male patient under 10 years old who had a stem cell transplant for chronic granulomatous disease, so the T cells may come from the graft donor.

The rearrangement joins TRBV19 to TRBJ2-6; D may match TRBD1 or TRBD2 (6 bases each). Germline CDR1 LNHDA, CDR2 SQIVND (reference sequence). This CDR3 is 20 amino acids long. V was trimmed by 9 bases and J by 0 bases, leaving 27 bases between them. As DNA, the CDR3 is TGTGCCAGCAGCTCCTTCACCGGGGGCCTACTGGGCTCTGGGGCCAACGTCCTGACTTTC. Amino acids: CASSSFTGGLLGSGANVLTF.

This clonotype showed up many times. The gene calls are TRBV7-6 and TRBJ1-5, with D unresolved. The CDR3 spans 14 residues. Trimming pared 2 bases from V and 5 bases from J, leaving 10 bases between. Germline CDR1 SGHVS, CDR2 FNYEAQ. The DNA of the CDR3 is TGTGCCAGCAGCTTATCGGACGGTGATCAGCCCCAGCATTTT. Protein: CASSLSDGDQPQHF.

This clonotype came up many times. The chain carries TRBV7-3 and TRBJ2-1; 10 nucleotides agree with TRBD1. This CDR3 spans 18 amino acids. Per the germline V gene, CDR1 is SGHTA and CDR2 is FQGTGA. V shed 0 bases, J shed 7 bases, and the junction held 12 bases outside the gene matches. CDR3 sequence (DNA): TGTGCCAGCAGCTTAACGGGGGCCCTGACAGGGGGCCTTAATGAGCAGTTCTTC. Protein sequence: CASSLTGALTGGLNEQFF.

This clonotype was observed once. A much larger clonotype is one base distant, so this may be a read error. V and J are TRBV12-3 or TRBV12-4 and TRBJ2-4; D is perhaps TRBD1 (6 bases). This CDR3 is 12 amino acids long. CDR3 region: CASGTTRDIQCF. DNA of the CDR3: TGTGCCAGCGGGACAACCCGAGACATTCAGTGCTTC.

The sample holds many counts of this clonotype. The gene calls are TRBV6-5 and TRBJ2-1; TRBD2 matches 11 bases. Germline assignment: CDR1 MNHEY and CDR2 SVGAGI. V lost 2 bases to trimming and J lost 7 bases; unmatched junction nucleotides: 7. The CDR3 is 16 residues long. CDR3 sequence (DNA): TGTGCCAGCAGTTACGGTCTAGCGGGAGGACAAAATGAGCAGTTCTTC. This translates into CASSYGLAGGQNEQFF.

This clonotype was found many times. V is TRBV7-2 and J is TRBJ2-4; 8 nucleotides align to TRBD2. The junction had 3 bases not matched to a gene; V was cut back by 2 bases and J by 0 bases. Germline V gives CDR1 SGHTA, CDR2 FQGNSA. The CDR3 sequence is 16 residues long. The CDR3 protein is CASSLYGRVAKNIQYF. DNA of the CDR3: TGTGCCAGCAGCTTATACGGGAGGGTAGCCAAAAACATTCAGTACTTC.

This clonotype was observed at least ten times. The chain carries TRBV15 and TRBJ2-3; tentatively, D is TRBD1 (5 bases). CDR3 size: 15 residues. The V gene lost 0 bases and the J gene lost 9 bases, with 16 bases spanning the gap. In germline, CDR1 is LNHNV, CDR2 YYDKDF (reference sequence). Written as DNA, the CDR3 is TGTGCCACCAGCAGAGAGGCAGGGTGGGTCACAACGCAGTATTTT. It translates to CATSREAGWVTTQYF.

This clonotype was seen repeatedly, ten times or more. This chain joins TRBV3-1 and TRBJ2-5, with TRBD2 matching 7 bases. The CDR3 has 14 amino acids. CDR1 and CDR2 (germline): LGHDT, YNNKEL (reference sequence). The junction had 7 bases not matched to a gene; V was cut back by 4 bases and J by 5 bases. CDR3 sequence reads: CASSRGSGWETQYF. The CDR3 DNA reads as TGTGCCAGCAGCCGTGGTAGCGGGTGGGAGACCCAGTACTTC.

In its sample, this clonotype was seen many times. The chain joins TRBV7-8 to TRBJ1-1; D is ambiguous. The CDR3 totals 12 residues. CDR1 and CDR2 (germline): SGHVS, FQNEAQ. The germline V and J ends were trimmed by 3 bases and 10 bases, with 12 bases remaining between them. The chain's CDR3 is CASSFLGSGAFF. Written as DNA, the CDR3 is TGTGCCAGCAGCTTTTTAGGGTCGGGAGCTTTCTTT.

The chain joins TRBV4-3 to TRBJ2-1, with 9 bases fitting TRBD2. Germline CDR1 and CDR2: LGHNA and YSLEER. The ends lost 1 base at V and 6 bases at J; junction bases unmatched: 4. The CDR3 extends over 15 amino acids. This CDR3 reads CASSQAARGGNEQFF. The CDR3 DNA reads as TGCGCCAGCAGCCAAGCCGCGCGGGGGGGCAATGAGCAGTTCTTC.

Of note for this clonotype: This sequence may be a read error, since a much larger clone differs from it by one base. This sequence joins TRBV29-1 and TRBJ1-6; TRBD1 matches 10 bases. From germline, CDR1 is SQVTM and CDR2 ANQGSEA. J gave up 1 base and V 7 bases, and 4 bases lay outside the gene matches. CDR3 length: 15 amino acids. CDR3: CSARTGGSYNSPLHF. The CDR3 nucleotides are TGCAGCGCGCGGACAGGGGGGTCCTATAATTCACCCCTCCACTTT.

This clonotype was observed many times. The chain recombines TRBV5-1 with TRBJ1-1; 7 bases map to TRBD1. CDR1 and CDR2 (germline): SGHRS, YFSETQ. This CDR3 contains 14 residues. J lost 5 bases, V lost 2 bases, and 6 bases had no gene match. CDR3 nucleotide sequence: TGCGCCAGCAGCTTTAAGGGGGCTGGGACTGAAGCTTTCTTT. It codes for CASSFKGAGTEAFF.

There are many counts of this clonotype. The gene calls are TRBV27 and TRBJ2-3; 8 nucleotides agree with TRBD2. Trimming took 6 bases from V and 4 from J; bases not matched to a gene: 9. Germline CDR1 is MNHEY and CDR2 is SMNVEV (reference sequence). The CDR3 is 15 amino acids. CDR3 bases: TGTGCCAGCAGCTTGAAAGCGGGGGCGGCAGATACGCAGTATTTT. It codes for CASSLKAGAADTQYF.

Many counts were recorded for this clonotype. This chain connects TRBV29-1 to TRBJ2-7; D might be TRBD2 (5 bases). The V gene lost 4 bases and the J gene lost 2 bases, with 9 bases spanning the gap. The CDR3 is made up of 12 amino acids. Germline assignment: CDR1 SQVTM and CDR2 ANQGSEA. The CDR3 loop reads CSVVLAAYEQYF. In nucleotides, the CDR3 is TGCAGCGTTGTCCTAGCAGCCTACGAGCAGTACTTC.

This clonotype occurred a few times. The genes are TRBV11-2 and TRBJ2-7; the match to TRBD2 covers 14 bases. There are 17 residues in the CDR3. Germline loops: CDR1 SGHAT, CDR2 FQNNGV. V lost 0 bases, J lost 9 bases, and 10 bases stayed unmatched. The CDR3 sequence: CASSLDSWTSGGPGQYF. For the CDR3, the DNA is TGTGCCAGCAGCTTAGACTCGTGGACTAGCGGGGGGCCGGGGCAGTACTTC.

This clonotype has ten or more counts. V gene TRBV7-2 combines with J gene TRBJ1-4; D gene unclear. CDR1 is SGHTA, CDR2 FQGNSA, per germline. V was pared by 1 base and J by 2 bases, with 11 bases between. This CDR3 spans 16 amino acids. CDR3 amino acids: CASSLVWGPTNEKLFF. CDR3 in DNA: TGTGCCAGCAGCTTAGTTTGGGGTCCTACTAATGAAAAACTGTTTTTT.

There are many counts of this clonotype. The chain links TRBV5-5 to TRBJ2-7, with D maybe TRBD2 (6 bases). Germline assignment: CDR1 SGHKS and CDR2 YYEKEE (reference sequence). Trimming pared 4 bases from V and 4 bases from J, leaving 18 bases between. The CDR3 loop spans 15 amino acids. This CDR3 is CASSRGYMQVYEQYF. For the CDR3, the DNA is TGTGCCAGCAGCCGGGGGTACATGCAGGTTTACGAGCAGTACTTC.

This clonotype was counted at least ten times. The CDR3 nucleotides are TGTGCCAGCAGCCAGGGGGACTCGTCCTACGAGCAGTACTTC. Its translation: CASSQGDSSYEQYF. This chain uses TRBV14 with TRBJ2-7; weak D call: TRBD2 (6 bases). The germline gives CDR1 SGHDN, CDR2 FVKESK. CDR3 length: 14 amino acids. Trimming removed 3 bases at V and 1 base at J, with 10 bases between.